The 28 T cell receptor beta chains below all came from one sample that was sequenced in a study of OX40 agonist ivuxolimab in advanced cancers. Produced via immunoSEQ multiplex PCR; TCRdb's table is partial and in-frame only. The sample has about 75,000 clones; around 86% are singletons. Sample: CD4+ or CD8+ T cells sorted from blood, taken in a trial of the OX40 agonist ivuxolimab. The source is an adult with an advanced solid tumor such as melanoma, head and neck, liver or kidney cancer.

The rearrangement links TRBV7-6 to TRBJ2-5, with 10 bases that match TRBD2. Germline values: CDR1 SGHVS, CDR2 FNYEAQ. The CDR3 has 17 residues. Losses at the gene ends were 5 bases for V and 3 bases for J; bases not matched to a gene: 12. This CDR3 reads CASSPPGGLAGEETQYF. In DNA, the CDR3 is TGTGCCAGCAGCCCCCCGGGCGGTCTAGCGGGGGAAGAGACCCAGTACTTC.

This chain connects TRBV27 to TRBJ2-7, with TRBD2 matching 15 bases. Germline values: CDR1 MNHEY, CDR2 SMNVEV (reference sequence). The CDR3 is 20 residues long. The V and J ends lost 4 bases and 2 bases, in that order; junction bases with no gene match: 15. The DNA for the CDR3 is TGTGCCAGCAGTTCCCACCTCGGGGGGACTAGCGGGGGGACCACCTACGAGCAGTACTTC. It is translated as CASSSHLGGTSGGTTYEQYF.

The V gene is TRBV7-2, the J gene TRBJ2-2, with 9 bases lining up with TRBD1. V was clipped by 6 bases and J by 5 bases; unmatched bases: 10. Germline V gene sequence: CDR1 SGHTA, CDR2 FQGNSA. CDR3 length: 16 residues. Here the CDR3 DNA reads TGTGCCAGCAGGTCCACCGGGACAGGGAAAACCGGGGAGCTGTTTTTT. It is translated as CASRSTGTGKTGELFF. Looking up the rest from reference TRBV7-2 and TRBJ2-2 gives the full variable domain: GAGVSQSPSNKVTEKGKDVELRCDPISGHTALYWYRQSLGQGLEFLIYFQGNSAPDKSGLPSDRFSAERTGGSVSTLTIQRTQQEDSAVYLCASRSTGTGKTGELFFGEGSRLTVL.

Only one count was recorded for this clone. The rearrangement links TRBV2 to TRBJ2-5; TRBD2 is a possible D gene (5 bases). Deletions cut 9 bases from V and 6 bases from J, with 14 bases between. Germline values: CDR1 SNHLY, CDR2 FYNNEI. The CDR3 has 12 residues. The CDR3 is CASSGEPKTQYF. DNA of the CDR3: TGTGCCAGTTCCGGGGAACCAAAGACCCAGTACTTC.

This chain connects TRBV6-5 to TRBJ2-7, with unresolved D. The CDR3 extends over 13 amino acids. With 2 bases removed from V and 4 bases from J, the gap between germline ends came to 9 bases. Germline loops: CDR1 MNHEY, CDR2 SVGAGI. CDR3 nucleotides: TGTGCCAGCAGTTACAGGCCTTTTTACGAGCAGTACTTC. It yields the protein CASSYRPFYEQYF.

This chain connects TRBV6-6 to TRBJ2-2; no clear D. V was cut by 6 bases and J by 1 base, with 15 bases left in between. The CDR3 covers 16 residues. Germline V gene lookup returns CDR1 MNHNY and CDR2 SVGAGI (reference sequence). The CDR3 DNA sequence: TGTGCCAGCAGCTTCTTGGGCCCCCTGAACACCGGGGAGCTGTTTTTT. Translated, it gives CASSFLGPLNTGELFF.

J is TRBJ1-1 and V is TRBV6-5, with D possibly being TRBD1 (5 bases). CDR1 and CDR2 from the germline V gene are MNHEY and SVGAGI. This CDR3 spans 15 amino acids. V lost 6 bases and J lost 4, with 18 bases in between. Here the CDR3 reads CASSFPGRSGTEAFF. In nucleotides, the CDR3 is TGTGCCAGCAGCTTCCCAGGGAGATCGGGCACTGAAGCTTTCTTT.

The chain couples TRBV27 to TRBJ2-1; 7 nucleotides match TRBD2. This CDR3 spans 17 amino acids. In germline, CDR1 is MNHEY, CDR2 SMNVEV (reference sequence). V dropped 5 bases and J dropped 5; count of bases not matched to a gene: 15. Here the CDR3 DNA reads TGTGCCAGCAGTCTGGATCTAGCGGAAGCTTGGAACAATGAGCAGTTCTTC. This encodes CASSLDLAEAWNNEQFF.

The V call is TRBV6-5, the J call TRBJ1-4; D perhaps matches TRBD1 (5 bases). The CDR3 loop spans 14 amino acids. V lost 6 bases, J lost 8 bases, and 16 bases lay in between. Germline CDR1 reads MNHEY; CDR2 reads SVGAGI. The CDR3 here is CASSPRRGAEKLFF. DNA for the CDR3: TGTGCCAGCAGCCCCAGGAGGGGCGCAGAAAAACTGTTTTTT.

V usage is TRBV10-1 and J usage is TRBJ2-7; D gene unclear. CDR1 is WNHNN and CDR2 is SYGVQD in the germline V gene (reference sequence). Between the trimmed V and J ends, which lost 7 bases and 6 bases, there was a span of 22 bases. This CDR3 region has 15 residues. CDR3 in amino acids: CASNLYFDGAPEQYF. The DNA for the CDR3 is TGCGCCAGCAACCTCTACTTTGACGGCGCCCCCGAGCAGTACTTC.

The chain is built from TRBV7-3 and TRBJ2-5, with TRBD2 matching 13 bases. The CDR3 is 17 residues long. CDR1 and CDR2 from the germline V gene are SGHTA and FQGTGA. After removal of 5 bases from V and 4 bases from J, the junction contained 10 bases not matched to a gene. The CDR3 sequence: CASSPGLAGVLGETQYF. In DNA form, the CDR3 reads TGTGCCAGCAGCCCAGGACTAGCGGGAGTCTTAGGAGAGACCCAGTACTTC.

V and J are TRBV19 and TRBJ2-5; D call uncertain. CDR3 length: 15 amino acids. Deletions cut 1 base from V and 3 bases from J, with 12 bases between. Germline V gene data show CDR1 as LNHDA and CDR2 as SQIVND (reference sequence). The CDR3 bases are TGTGCCAGTAGTATAGGGTGGTCACCGAAAGAGACCCAGTACTTC. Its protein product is CASSIGWSPKETQYF.

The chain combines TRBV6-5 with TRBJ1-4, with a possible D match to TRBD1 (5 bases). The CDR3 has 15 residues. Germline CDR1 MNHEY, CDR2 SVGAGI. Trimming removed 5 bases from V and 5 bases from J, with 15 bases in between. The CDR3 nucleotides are TGTGCCAGCAGTCTACTGACAGCCGAAAATGAAAAACTGTTTTTT. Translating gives CASSLLTAENEKLFF.

The CDR3 DNA sequence: TGTGCCAGCAGTCAAGGGGGATTCCTGACCCAGTACTTC. Translating gives CASSQGGFLTQYF. The chain is built from TRBV28 and TRBJ2-5; D might be TRBD1 (6 bases). The CDR3 loop spans 13 amino acids. Germline CDR1 MDHEN, CDR2 SYDVKM. V was cut by 5 bases and J by 7 bases, with 14 bases left in between.

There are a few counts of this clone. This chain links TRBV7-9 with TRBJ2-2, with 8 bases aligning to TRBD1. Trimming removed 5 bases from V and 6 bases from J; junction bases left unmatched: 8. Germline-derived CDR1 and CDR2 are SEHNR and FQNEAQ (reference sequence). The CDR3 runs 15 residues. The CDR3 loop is CASSRDRGWAGELFF. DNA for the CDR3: TGTGCCAGCAGCCGCGACAGGGGTTGGGCCGGGGAGCTGTTTTTT.

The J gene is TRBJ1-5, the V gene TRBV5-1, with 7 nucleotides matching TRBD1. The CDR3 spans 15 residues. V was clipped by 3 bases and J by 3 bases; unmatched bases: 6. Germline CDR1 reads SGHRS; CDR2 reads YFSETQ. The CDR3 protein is CASSYDGQANQPQHF. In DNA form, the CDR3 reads TGCGCCAGCAGCTACGACGGACAGGCCAATCAGCCCCAGCATTTT.

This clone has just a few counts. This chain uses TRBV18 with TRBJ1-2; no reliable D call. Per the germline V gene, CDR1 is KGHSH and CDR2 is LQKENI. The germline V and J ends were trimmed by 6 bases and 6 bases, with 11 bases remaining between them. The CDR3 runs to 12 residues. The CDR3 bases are TGTGCCAGCTCCCGGTCCGGGGATGGCTACACCTTC. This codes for CASSRSGDGYTF.

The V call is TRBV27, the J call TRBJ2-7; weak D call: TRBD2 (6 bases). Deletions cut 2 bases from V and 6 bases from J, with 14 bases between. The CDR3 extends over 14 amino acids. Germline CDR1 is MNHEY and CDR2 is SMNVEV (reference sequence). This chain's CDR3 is CASSLEAGTGEQYF. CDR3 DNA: TGTGCCAGCAGTTTAGAGGCAGGGACTGGCGAGCAGTACTTC.

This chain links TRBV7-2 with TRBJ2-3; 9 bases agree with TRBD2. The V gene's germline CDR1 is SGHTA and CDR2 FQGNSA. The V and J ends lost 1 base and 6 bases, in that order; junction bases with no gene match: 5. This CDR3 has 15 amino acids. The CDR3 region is CASSLGGRAGDTQYF. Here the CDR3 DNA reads TGTGCCAGCAGCTTAGGCGGGAGGGCCGGGGATACGCAGTATTTT.

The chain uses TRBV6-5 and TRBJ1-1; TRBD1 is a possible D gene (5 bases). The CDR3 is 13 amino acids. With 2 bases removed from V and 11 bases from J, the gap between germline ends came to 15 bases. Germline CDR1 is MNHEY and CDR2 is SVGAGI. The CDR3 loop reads CASSYRVGVSAFF. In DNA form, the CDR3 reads TGTGCCAGCAGTTACCGGGTGGGGGTGAGTGCTTTCTTT.

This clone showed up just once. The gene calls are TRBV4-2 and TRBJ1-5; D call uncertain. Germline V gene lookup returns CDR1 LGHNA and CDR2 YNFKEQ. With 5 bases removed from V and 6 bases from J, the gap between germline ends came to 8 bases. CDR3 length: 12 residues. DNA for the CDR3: TGTGCCAGCAGCTTGGGCGGTCAGCCCCAGCATTTT. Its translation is CASSLGGQPQHF.

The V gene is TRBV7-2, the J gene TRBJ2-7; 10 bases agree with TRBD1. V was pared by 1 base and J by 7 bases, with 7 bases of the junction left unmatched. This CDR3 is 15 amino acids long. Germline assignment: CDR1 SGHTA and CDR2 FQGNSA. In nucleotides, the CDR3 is TGTGCCAGCAGCTTAGAAGGGACAGGGGATGATGAGCAGTACTTC. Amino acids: CASSLEGTGDDEQYF.

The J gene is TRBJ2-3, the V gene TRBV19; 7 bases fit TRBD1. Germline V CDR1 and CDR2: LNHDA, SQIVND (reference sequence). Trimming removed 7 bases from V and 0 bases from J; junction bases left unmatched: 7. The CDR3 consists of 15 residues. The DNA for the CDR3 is TGTGCCAGTACCGGGGACAGCTCCAGCACAGATACGCAGTATTTT. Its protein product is CASTGDSSSTDTQYF. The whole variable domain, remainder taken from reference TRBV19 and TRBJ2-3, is DGGITQSPKYLFRKEGQNVTLSCEQNLNHDAMYWYRQDPGQGLRLIYYSQIVNDFQKGDIAEGYSVSREKKESFPLTVTSAQKNPTAFYLCASTGDSSSTDTQYFGPGTRLTVL.

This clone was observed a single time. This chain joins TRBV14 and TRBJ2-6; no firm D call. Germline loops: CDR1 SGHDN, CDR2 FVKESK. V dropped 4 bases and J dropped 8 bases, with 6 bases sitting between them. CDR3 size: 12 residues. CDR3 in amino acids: CASSPGPNVLTF. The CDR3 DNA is TGTGCCAGCAGCCCCGGCCCCAACGTCCTGACTTTC. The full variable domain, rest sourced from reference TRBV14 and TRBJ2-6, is EAGVTQFPSHSVIEKGQTVTLRCDPISGHDNLYWYRRVMGKEIKFLLHFVKESKQDESGMPNNRFLAERTGGTYSTLKVQPAELEDSGVYFCASSPGPNVLTFGAGSRLTVL.

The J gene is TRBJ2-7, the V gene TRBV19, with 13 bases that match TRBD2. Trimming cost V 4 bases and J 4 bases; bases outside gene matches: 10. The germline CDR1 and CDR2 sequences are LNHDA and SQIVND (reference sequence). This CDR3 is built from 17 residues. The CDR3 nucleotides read TGTGCCAGTAGTAGGGGGACTAGCGGGATCAAAGCTTACGAGCAGTACTTC. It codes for CASSRGTSGIKAYEQYF. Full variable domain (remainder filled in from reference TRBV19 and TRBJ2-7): DGGITQSPKYLFRKEGQNVTLSCEQNLNHDAMYWYRQDPGQGLRLIYYSQIVNDFQKGDIAEGYSVSREKKESFPLTVTSAQKNPTAFYLCASSRGTSGIKAYEQYFGPGTRLTVT.

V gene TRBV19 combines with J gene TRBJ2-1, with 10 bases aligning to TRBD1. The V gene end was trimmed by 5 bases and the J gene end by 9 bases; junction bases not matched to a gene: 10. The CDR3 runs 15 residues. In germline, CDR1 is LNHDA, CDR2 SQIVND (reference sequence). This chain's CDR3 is CASSDPGQGRGEQFF. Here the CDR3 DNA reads TGTGCCAGTAGTGACCCGGGACAGGGGCGGGGTGAGCAGTTCTTC.

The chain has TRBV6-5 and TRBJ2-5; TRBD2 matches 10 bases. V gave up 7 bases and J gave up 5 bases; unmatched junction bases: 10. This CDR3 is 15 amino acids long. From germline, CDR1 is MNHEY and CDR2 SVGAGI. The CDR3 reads CASTVAGGAPETQYF. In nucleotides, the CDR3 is TGTGCCAGCACGGTAGCGGGAGGCGCGCCGGAGACCCAGTACTTC.

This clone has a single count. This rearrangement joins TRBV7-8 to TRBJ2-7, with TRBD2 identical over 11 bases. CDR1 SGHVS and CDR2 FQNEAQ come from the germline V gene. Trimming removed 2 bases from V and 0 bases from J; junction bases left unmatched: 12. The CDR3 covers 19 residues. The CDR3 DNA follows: TGTGCCAGCAGCTTACCTATAGGGACTAGCGGCGAGAGCTCCTACGAGCAGTACTTC. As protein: CASSLPIGTSGESSYEQYF.